Listed below are T cell receptor beta chains from one sample, sequenced in a study of identical twins. Using its own MiXCR run on the 5' RACE reads, TCRdb lists one record per CDR3 protein. The sample yields hundreds of thousands of distinct CDR3 sequences, 6% to 6.5% seen once. Sample: naive T cells sorted from blood. These receptors were taken from a man aged 18-30 years in good health. Each CDR3 is given with its conserved first and last residue. D genes are given only for firm matches. Expanded clones are given a class, and other clones once, few, many or no size at all.

>TRBV7-3|TRBJ1-6|-|14|many
CASSLNGPLDSLHF
TGTGCCAGCAGCTTAAACGGTCCGCTGGACAGTCTCCACTTT
>TRBV15|TRBJ2-3|-|14|few
CATSTSLATDTQYF
TGTGCCACCAGCACCTCACTAGCCACAGATACGCAGTATTTT
>TRBV12-3/TRBV12-4|TRBJ2-5|-|12|many
CASSLGWETQYF
TGTGCCAGCAGTTTAGGTTGGGAGACCCAGTACTTC
>TRBV7-9|TRBJ2-3|TRBD2|16|few
CASSSLAGTTQDTQYF
TGTGCCAGCAGCTCACTAGCGGGGACAACGCAGGATACGCAGTATTTT
>TRBV7-2|TRBJ2-1|TRBD2|14|few
CASSLQTSGVEQFF
TGTGCCAGCAGCCTTCAAACTAGCGGGGTTGAGCAGTTCTTC
>TRBV25-1|TRBJ2-7|TRBD2|15|few
CASSEYASGADEQYF
TGTGCCAGCAGTGAATATGCTAGCGGGGCTGACGAGCAGTACTTC
>TRBV7-8|TRBJ1-6|-|16|many
CASSPPRVLYNSPLHF
TGTGCCAGCAGCCCCCCTCGGGTTTTGTATAATTCACCCCTCCACTTT
>TRBV5-1|TRBJ2-5|-|13|many
CASSPRLEETQYF
TGCGCCAGCAGCCCCCGGCTAGAAGAGACCCAGTACTTC
>TRBV5-1|TRBJ2-1|-|18|-
CASSLSSISEAGDNEQFF
TGCGCCAGCAGCTTGTCATCGATCAGTGAAGCAGGGGACAATGAGCAGTTCTTC
>TRBV20-1|TRBJ2-1|-|14|few
CSAPMPAAHNEQFF
TGCAGTGCCCCTATGCCGGCGGCCCACAATGAGCAGTTCTTC
>TRBV5-1|TRBJ1-2|-|13|many
CASSLDGGYGYTF
TGCGCCAGCAGCTTGGATGGGGGGTATGGCTACACCTTC
>TRBV15|TRBJ2-5|-|12|many
CATSYGQETQYF
TGTGCCACCAGCTACGGGCAAGAGACCCAGTACTTC
>TRBV20-1|TRBJ2-3|-|13|few
CSAPPPETDTQYF
TGCAGTGCCCCCCCCCCGGAGACAGATACGCAGTATTTT
>TRBV28|TRBJ2-7|TRBD2|15|few
CASSLRGLADYEQYF
TGTGCCAGCAGTTTACGAGGACTAGCAGATTACGAGCAGTACTTC
>TRBV12-3/TRBV12-4|TRBJ1-5|-|15|-
CASTEGRYSNQPQHF
TGTGCCAGCACCGAAGGCAGATATAGCAATCAGCCCCAGCATTTT
>TRBV12-3/TRBV12-4|TRBJ2-7|-|12|many
CASSSDPYEQYF
TGTGCCAGCAGTAGCGACCCCTACGAGCAGTACTTC
>TRBV19|TRBJ2-2|-|14|-
CASSIEAHTGELFF
TGTGCCAGTAGTATAGAGGCGCACACCGGGGAGCTGTTTTTT